This T cell receptor (beta chain) was documented in a study of spatial heterogeneity in lung cancer. Study findings and constraints: There were more appearances of ubiquitous expanded tumor TCRs in blood at resection than at follow-up.

The time point is: sample taken at primary tumor resection. Material for sequencing was whole RNA from tumor, nontumor lung or frozen PBMC, left unsorted. TCRdb re-called the 5' RACE reads with MiXCR, one entry per CDR3 protein. Among about 52,000 distinct CDR3 sequences listed, under 7.5% were seen once. This clonotype was counted only a few times. Its antigen is not known. Trimming shortened V by 0 bases and J by 8 bases, and 18 bases separated the two germline ends. This CDR3 spans 16 amino acids. Germline CDR1 is SGHRS and CDR2 is YFSETQ. This chain connects TRBV5-1 to TRBJ1-3; TRBD1 might be the D (5 bases). This specimen was PBMCs, taken at surgery. The clonotype originates from a female donor with early-stage non-small cell lung cancer. Here the CDR3 reads CASSLEVTGIGDTIYF. CDR3 DNA sequence: TGCGCCAGCAGCTTGGAAGTCACGGGGATAGGGGACACCATATATTTT.